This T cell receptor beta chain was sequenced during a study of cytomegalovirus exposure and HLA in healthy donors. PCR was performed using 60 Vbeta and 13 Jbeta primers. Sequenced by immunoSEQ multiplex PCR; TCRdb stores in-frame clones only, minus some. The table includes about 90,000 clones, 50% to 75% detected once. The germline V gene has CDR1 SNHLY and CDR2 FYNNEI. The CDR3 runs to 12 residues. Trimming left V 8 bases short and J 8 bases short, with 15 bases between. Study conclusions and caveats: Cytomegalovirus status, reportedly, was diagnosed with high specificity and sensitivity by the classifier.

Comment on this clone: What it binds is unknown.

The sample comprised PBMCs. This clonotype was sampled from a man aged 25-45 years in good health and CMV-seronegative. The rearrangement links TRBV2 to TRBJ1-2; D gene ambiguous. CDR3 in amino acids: CASRQAVQGYTF. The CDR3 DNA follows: TGTGCCAGCCGGCAGGCCGTACAGGGCTACACCTTC.